These T cell receptor beta chains were read from a single sample in a study of identical twins. TCRdb processed the 5' RACE reads anew with MiXCR; each CDR3 protein has one entry. The sample has roughly 720,000 distinct CDR3 sequences; 15% to 20% are singletons. These data also formed part of another study, on T cells expressing NK-cell markers.

Source material: PBMCs. These receptors were obtained from a woman between 18 and 29 years old in good health. Both conserved end residues are part of each CDR3. A D gene is named only where the DNA matches it firmly. Size values are once, few and many counts, or a class for expanded clones, and some rows have none.

size	D	V	J	CDR3	DNA
-	TRBD1	TRBV29-1	TRBJ2-7	CSAIGQGLPYEQYF	TGCAGCGCCATAGGACAGGGCCTCCCCTACGAGCAGTACTTC
many	-	TRBV6-1	TRBJ2-4	CASRELVNLNIQYF	TGTGCCAGCAGGGAACTAGTCAATCTAAACATTCAGTACTTC
-	-	TRBV2	TRBJ2-5	CASSGNQETQYF	TGTGCCAGCAGTGGGAACCAAGAGACCCAGTACTTC
-	TRBD1	TRBV7-8	TRBJ2-7	CASSEERDRGLAEQYF	TGTGCCAGCAGCGAGGAGCGGGACAGGGGTTTGGCCGAGCAGTACTTC
-	-	TRBV12-3/TRBV12-4	TRBJ2-1	CASSPRGLANHNEQFF	TGTGCCAGCAGCCCCAGGGGTCTAGCAAACCACAATGAGCAGTTCTTC
few	TRBD2	TRBV12-3/TRBV12-4	TRBJ2-1	CASTHGLAVTYNEQFF	TGTGCCAGCACCCATGGACTAGCGGTTACCTACAATGAGCAGTTCTTC
-	-	TRBV15	TRBJ2-1	CATSPPAMYNEQFF	TGTGCCACCAGCCCCCCAGCGATGTACAATGAGCAGTTCTTC
few	-	TRBV29-1	TRBJ1-1	CSVPSAHF	TGCAGCGTTCCCTCGGCCCACTTT
-	-	TRBV9	TRBJ1-6	CASSVERGRNSPLHF	TGTGCCAGCAGCGTAGAGAGGGGTCGAAATTCACCCCTCCACTTT
-	-	TRBV12-3/TRBV12-4	TRBJ2-3	CASSFQRRGTDTQYF	TGTGCCAGCAGTTTTCAGCGGAGAGGGACAGATACGCAGTATTTT
many	-	TRBV12-3/TRBV12-4	TRBJ2-3	CASSLAGGLKTQYF	TGTGCCAGCAGTTTAGCGGGGGGGCTCAAAACGCAGTATTTT
few	-	TRBV7-2	TRBJ2-5	CASSPGQGLGGAQYF	TGTGCCAGCAGCCCCGGACAAGGCCTAGGTGGGGCCCAGTACTTC
-	-	TRBV6-2/TRBV6-3	TRBJ2-2	CAISSDPNTGELFF	TGTGCCATTTCTAGCGATCCAAACACCGGGGAGCTGTTTTTT
few	-	TRBV20-1	TRBJ1-1	CSARDVEGNTEAFF	TGCAGTGCTAGAGACGTAGAGGGGAACACTGAAGCTTTCTTT
-	-	TRBV15	TRBJ2-7	CATSALYGTNSYEQYF	TGTGCCACCAGCGCATTATACGGGACAAATTCCTACGAGCAGTACTTC
-	-	TRBV29-1	TRBJ2-1	CSVITGSEQFF	TGCAGCGTCATTACTGGCTCTGAGCAGTTCTTC
-	TRBD1	TRBV6-1	TRBJ2-7	CASFRRTGVGEQYF	TGTGCCAGCTTTCGCAGGACAGGGGTAGGCGAGCAGTACTTC
-	-	TRBV20-1	TRBJ1-5	CSALGSGYQPQHF	TGCAGTGCTCTAGGATCCGGCTATCAGCCCCAGCATTTT
-	TRBD1	TRBV24-1	TRBJ2-7	CAKQGTYEQYF	TGTGCCAAACAGGGGACCTACGAGCAGTACTTC
once	-	TRBV7-9	TRBJ1-1	CASSLGGSRFTEAFF	TGTGCCAGCAGCTTAGGGGGGTCGCGTTTTACTGAAGCTTTCTTT
-	-	TRBV10-3	TRBJ2-1	CAMSPESGNEQFF	TGTGCCATGTCTCCGGAGTCGGGCAATGAGCAGTTCTTC
-	-	TRBV12-3/TRBV12-4	TRBJ1-3	CASSALSVVAGNTIYF	TGTGCCAGCAGTGCCTTGTCCGTGGTTGCTGGAAACACCATATATTTT
-	-	TRBV9	TRBJ2-7	CASLAPGTHRKEQYF	TGTGCCAGCTTGGCCCCCGGGACACACCGGAAGGAGCAGTACTTC
-	TRBD1	TRBV5-1	TRBJ2-4	CASSPDRAADIQYF	TGCGCCAGCAGCCCCGACAGGGCGGCGGACATTCAGTACTTC
few	TRBD2	TRBV6-5	TRBJ2-7	CASSSLSGGVINDEQYF	TGTGCCAGCAGTTCCCTTAGCGGGGGGGTAATTAACGACGAGCAGTACTTC
-	-	TRBV6-5	TRBJ2-2	CASMTVTGELFF	TGTGCCAGCATGACGGTCACCGGGGAGCTGTTTTTT
-	-	TRBV27	TRBJ2-3	CASSLSTSGTDTQYF	TGTGCCAGCAGTTTATCGACCAGCGGGACAGATACGCAGTATTTT
few	TRBD2	TRBV11-3	TRBJ2-3	CASSTGRPSTDTQYF	TGTGCCAGCAGCACCGGGAGGCCGAGCACAGATACGCAGTATTTT
few	TRBD1	TRBV12-3/TRBV12-4	TRBJ1-3	CASSSRTGSGNTIYF	TGTGCCAGCAGTTCGCGGACAGGGTCCGGAAACACCATATATTTT
many	TRBD1	TRBV20-1	TRBJ1-2	CSARGTGGADYGYTF	TGCAGTGCTAGAGGGACAGGGGGCGCGGATTATGGCTACACCTTC
few	-	TRBV20-1	TRBJ1-1	CSARVSGDTEAFF	TGCAGTGCTAGAGTATCAGGGGACACTGAAGCTTTCTTT
-	-	TRBV12-3/TRBV12-4	TRBJ2-3	CASAGLTTDTQYF	TGTGCCAGCGCGGGACTTACCACAGATACGCAGTATTTT
-	-	TRBV2	TRBJ2-3	CASSYTQYF	TGTGCCAGCAGTTACACGCAGTATTTT
-	-	TRBV9	TRBJ2-2	CASGRGRDNTGELFF	TGTGCCAGCGGGCGGGGCAGGGACAACACCGGGGAGCTGTTTTTT
-	TRBD1	TRBV6-5	TRBJ1-6	CASSYSGTGRYSPLHF	TGTGCCAGCAGTTACTCCGGGACAGGGAGATATTCACCCCTCCACTTT
-	-	TRBV20-1	TRBJ2-7	CSASWVALPPYEQYF	TGCAGTGCCAGCTGGGTTGCGCTACCCCCCTACGAGCAGTACTTC
-	TRBD2	TRBV10-2	TRBJ2-1	CASSASGRGRNEQFF	TGCGCCAGCAGTGCCAGCGGGAGAGGTCGGAATGAGCAGTTCTTC
-	-	TRBV5-6	TRBJ1-4	CASSMGHRGEKLFF	TGTGCCAGCAGCATGGGACATCGAGGTGAAAAACTGTTTTTT
-	TRBD2	TRBV20-1	TRBJ2-5	CSARGLAGRQETQYF	TGCAGTGCTAGAGGACTAGCGGGGCGGCAAGAGACCCAGTACTTC
few	-	TRBV11-2	TRBJ1-1	CASSLFRDTEAFF	TGTGCCAGCAGCTTGTTCCGGGACACTGAAGCTTTCTTT
-	TRBD2	TRBV27	TRBJ2-3	CASSLGAGVTDTQYF	TGTGCCAGCAGTTTAGGAGCGGGGGTCACAGATACGCAGTATTTT
-	TRBD2	TRBV12-3/TRBV12-4	TRBJ2-3	CASSPTSGRGDTQYF	TGTGCCAGCAGCCCAACTAGCGGGAGAGGGGATACGCAGTATTTT
once	TRBD1	TRBV6-2/TRBV6-3	TRBJ1-5	CASSTDRVRNQPQHF	TGTGCCAGCAGTACCGACAGGGTAAGAAATCAGCCCCAGCATTTT
once	-	TRBV5-1	TRBJ2-7	CASSLELHEQYF	TGCGCCAGCAGCTTGGAACTCCACGAGCAGTACTTC
few	-	TRBV12-3/TRBV12-4	TRBJ2-7	CASSSAGDEQYF	TGTGCCAGCAGCTCTGCCGGGGACGAGCAGTACTTC